This is a list of T cell receptor beta chains from one sample in a study of T-cell memory formation after mild COVID-19. TCRdb reprocessed the 5' RACE reads with MiXCR, giving one entry per CDR3 protein. Of about 560,000 distinct CDR3 sequences detected, roughly 18% appear once; the ten largest clones hold about 12%. Sequenced input: PBMCs or a T cell subset sorted from them (not recorded which). These receptors all stem from an adult woman who had mild COVID-19 (a few samples of this study predate the infection). Cell type and time point are not known. The CDR3 runs from the conserved cysteine through the conserved F or W. The D gene is left open where the match is weak. Size values are once, few and many counts, or a class for expanded clones, and some rows have none.

d_gene: .
abundance: few
v_gene: TRBV28
j_gene: TRBJ1-1
CDR3aa: CASIPTEGLNTEAFF
CDR3nt: TGTGCCAGCATCCCCACCGAAGGATTAAACACTGAAGCTTTCTTT

d_gene: .
abundance: few
v_gene: TRBV12-3/TRBV12-4
j_gene: TRBJ2-2
CDR3aa: CASSFSPTGELFF
CDR3nt: TGTGCCAGCAGTTTTAGCCCCACCGGGGAGCTGTTTTTT

d_gene: .
abundance: .
v_gene: TRBV12-3/TRBV12-4
j_gene: TRBJ1-2
CDR3aa: CASRRGGGSYGYTF
CDR3nt: TGTGCCAGCAGACGCGGTGGAGGGTCCTATGGCTACACCTTC

d_gene: TRBD2
abundance: few
v_gene: TRBV5-1
j_gene: TRBJ2-1
CDR3aa: CASSLLAGKFYNEQFF
CDR3nt: TGCGCCAGCAGCTTGTTAGCGGGCAAATTCTACAATGAGCAGTTCTTC

d_gene: TRBD1
abundance: .
v_gene: TRBV18
j_gene: TRBJ1-1
CDR3aa: CASSPRPGQGFYGNTEAFF
CDR3nt: TGTGCCAGCTCACCACGGCCGGGACAGGGGTTTTACGGGAACACTGAAGCTTTCTTT

d_gene: TRBD1
abundance: few
v_gene: TRBV24-1
j_gene: TRBJ2-1
CDR3aa: CATSDLGQGNEEQFF
CDR3nt: TGTGCCACCAGTGATTTGGGACAGGGCAACGAGGAGCAGTTCTTC

d_gene: .
abundance: .
v_gene: TRBV30
j_gene: TRBJ2-2
CDR3aa: CAWRSGIQNTGELFF
CDR3nt: TGTGCCTGGAGATCGGGGATACAGAACACCGGGGAGCTGTTTTTT

d_gene: TRBD1
abundance: .
v_gene: TRBV24-1
j_gene: TRBJ2-5
CDR3aa: CATSDPTGKETQYF
CDR3nt: TGTGCCACCAGTGACCCGACAGGGAAAGAGACCCAGTACTTC

d_gene: .
abundance: .
v_gene: TRBV10-3
j_gene: TRBJ2-7
CDR3aa: CAITEGVQKHYEQYF
CDR3nt: TGTGCCATCACAGAAGGGGTCCAGAAGCACTACGAGCAGTACTTC

d_gene: .
abundance: .
v_gene: TRBV7-9
j_gene: TRBJ1-1
CDR3aa: CASSLETFVVGGTANTEAFF
CDR3nt: TGTGCCAGCAGCTTAGAAACGTTCGTGGTTGGGGGGACCGCTAACACTGAAGCTTTCTTT

d_gene: .
abundance: few
v_gene: TRBV6-5
j_gene: TRBJ2-7
CDR3aa: CASSWTARNYEQYF
CDR3nt: TGTGCCAGCAGCTGGACAGCAAGAAACTACGAGCAGTACTTC

d_gene: TRBD1
abundance: .
v_gene: TRBV6-6
j_gene: TRBJ2-7
CDR3aa: CASSRQGNYEQYF
CDR3nt: TGTGCCAGCAGTCGACAGGGTAACTACGAGCAGTACTTC

d_gene: .
abundance: few
v_gene: TRBV20-1
j_gene: TRBJ1-2
CDR3aa: CSPGDGYTF
CDR3nt: TGCAGTCCTGGCGATGGCTACACCTTC

d_gene: .
abundance: .
v_gene: TRBV13
j_gene: TRBJ1-2
CDR3aa: CASSRPPRITNYGYTF
CDR3nt: TGTGCCAGCAGCCGACCCCCACGGATAACTAACTATGGCTACACCTTC

d_gene: TRBD1
abundance: .
v_gene: TRBV4-2
j_gene: TRBJ2-7
CDR3aa: CASSQWGQINEQYF
CDR3nt: TGTGCCAGCAGCCAATGGGGACAGATCAACGAGCAGTACTTC

d_gene: .
abundance: .
v_gene: TRBV2
j_gene: TRBJ2-1
CDR3aa: CASQEGGSYNEQFF
CDR3nt: TGTGCCAGCCAGGAGGGGGGCTCCTACAATGAGCAGTTCTTC

d_gene: TRBD1
abundance: .
v_gene: TRBV12-3/TRBV12-4
j_gene: TRBJ1-5
CDR3aa: CASSTQMGQGYQPQHF
CDR3nt: TGTGCCAGCAGTACCCAAATGGGACAGGGATATCAGCCCCAGCATTTT

d_gene: TRBD2
abundance: few
v_gene: TRBV4-2
j_gene: TRBJ2-5
CDR3aa: CASSPDLGGETQYF
CDR3nt: TGTGCCAGCAGCCCGGACTTGGGAGGGGAGACCCAGTACTTC

d_gene: TRBD2
abundance: few
v_gene: TRBV20-1
j_gene: TRBJ2-7
CDR3aa: CSALAGLAGSSYEQYF
CDR3nt: TGCAGTGCCTTAGCGGGACTAGCGGGTTCCTCCTACGAGCAGTACTTC

d_gene: .
abundance: few
v_gene: TRBV27
j_gene: TRBJ1-2
CDR3aa: CAPMEGYTF
CDR3nt: TGTGCCCCCATGGAGGGCTACACCTTC

d_gene: .
abundance: .
v_gene: TRBV14
j_gene: TRBJ2-5
CDR3aa: CASSQVPGAETQYF
CDR3nt: TGTGCCAGCAGCCAAGTCCCCGGGGCAGAGACCCAGTACTTC

d_gene: TRBD1
abundance: .
v_gene: TRBV7-9
j_gene: TRBJ2-3
CDR3aa: CASSLDRGRTDTQYF
CDR3nt: TGTGCCAGCAGCTTGGATAGGGGGCGGACGGATACGCAGTATTTT

d_gene: .
abundance: few
v_gene: TRBV7-3
j_gene: TRBJ2-5
CDR3aa: CASSPVGDPAETQYF
CDR3nt: TGTGCCAGCAGCCCCGTGGGGGACCCAGCGGAGACCCAGTACTTC

d_gene: .
abundance: few
v_gene: TRBV2
j_gene: TRBJ2-3
CDR3aa: CASSGFRETRDTQYF
CDR3nt: TGTGCCAGCAGTGGCTTTCGGGAGACCCGGGATACGCAGTATTTT

d_gene: .
abundance: .
v_gene: TRBV12-3/TRBV12-4
j_gene: TRBJ2-3
CDR3aa: CASSLRSMATDTQYF
CDR3nt: TGTGCCAGCAGTTTAAGGTCCATGGCCACAGATACGCAGTATTTT

d_gene: .
abundance: few
v_gene: TRBV7-2
j_gene: TRBJ1-5
CDR3aa: CASSQDSRMSQPQHF
CDR3nt: TGTGCCAGCAGCCAGGACAGCCGAATGAGTCAGCCCCAGCATTTT

d_gene: .
abundance: .
v_gene: TRBV15
j_gene: TRBJ1-5
CDR3aa: CATRGGNRGYSNQPQHF
CDR3nt: TGTGCCACCAGAGGAGGAAATCGGGGATATAGCAATCAGCCCCAGCATTTT

d_gene: TRBD1
abundance: .
v_gene: TRBV27
j_gene: TRBJ2-7
CDR3aa: CASSWGDRGSYEQYF
CDR3nt: TGTGCCAGCAGTTGGGGGGACAGGGGCTCCTACGAGCAGTACTTC

d_gene: .
abundance: .
v_gene: TRBV4-1
j_gene: TRBJ1-2
CDR3aa: CASSQVTSGYTF
CDR3nt: TGCGCCAGCAGCCAAGTCACCTCCGGCTACACCTTC

d_gene: .
abundance: few
v_gene: TRBV9
j_gene: TRBJ2-7
CDR3aa: CASSVREGRYEQYF
CDR3nt: TGTGCCAGCAGCGTGAGGGAAGGGCGCTACGAGCAGTACTTC

d_gene: TRBD1
abundance: .
v_gene: TRBV2
j_gene: TRBJ2-1
CDR3aa: CASSPPPLLRGNNEQFF
CDR3nt: TGTGCCAGCAGTCCCCCCCCTCTTCTCAGGGGGAACAATGAGCAGTTCTTC

d_gene: .
abundance: .
v_gene: TRBV15
j_gene: TRBJ1-1
CDR3aa: CATSTRHSTEAFF
CDR3nt: TGTGCCACCAGCACCAGGCACTCCACTGAAGCTTTCTTT

d_gene: .
abundance: many
v_gene: TRBV4-2
j_gene: TRBJ2-7
CDR3aa: CASSQDNEQYF
CDR3nt: TGTGCCAGCAGCCAAGATAACGAGCAGTACTTC

d_gene: TRBD2
abundance: .
v_gene: TRBV7-9
j_gene: TRBJ2-1
CDR3aa: CASSSGLAGSYNEQFF
CDR3nt: TGTGCCAGCAGCTCGGGACTAGCGGGGTCCTACAATGAGCAGTTCTTC

d_gene: TRBD2
abundance: .
v_gene: TRBV30
j_gene: TRBJ2-3
CDR3aa: CAWSRLATTDTQYF
CDR3nt: TGTGCCTGGAGCCGACTAGCGACCACAGATACGCAGTATTTT

d_gene: TRBD1
abundance: .
v_gene: TRBV7-8
j_gene: TRBJ2-7
CDR3aa: CASSLARGTGSFEQYF
CDR3nt: TGTGCCAGCAGCTTAGCGCGGGGGACAGGGTCCTTCGAGCAGTACTTC

d_gene: TRBD2
abundance: few
v_gene: TRBV7-6
j_gene: TRBJ2-1
CDR3aa: CASSSPGIFGRDEQFF
CDR3nt: TGTGCCAGCAGCTCCCCTGGTATTTTCGGGAGGGATGAGCAGTTCTTC

d_gene: .
abundance: many
v_gene: TRBV12-3/TRBV12-4
j_gene: TRBJ2-7
CDR3aa: CASRDSLYEQYF
CDR3nt: TGTGCCAGCAGGGACAGCCTTTACGAGCAGTACTTC

d_gene: .
abundance: few
v_gene: TRBV20-1
j_gene: TRBJ2-1
CDR3aa: CSARDNLGRPDYNEQFF
CDR3nt: TGCAGTGCTAGAGATAATCTAGGGCGGCCAGACTATAATGAGCAGTTCTTC

d_gene: .
abundance: .
v_gene: TRBV6-6
j_gene: TRBJ2-7
CDR3aa: CASSFPGGVYEQYF
CDR3nt: TGTGCCAGCAGTTTTCCCGGAGGCGTCTACGAGCAGTACTTC

d_gene: .
abundance: few
v_gene: TRBV11-3
j_gene: TRBJ1-1
CDR3aa: CASRPYFGGANTEAFF
CDR3nt: TGTGCCAGCAGGCCTTACTTCGGGGGAGCGAACACTGAAGCTTTCTTT

d_gene: TRBD1
abundance: .
v_gene: TRBV18
j_gene: TRBJ2-7
CDR3aa: CASSERTGGSVGWTYEQYF
CDR3nt: TGTGCCAGCTCAGAACGGACAGGGGGCTCGGTGGGGTGGACCTACGAGCAGTACTTC

d_gene: TRBD1
abundance: .
v_gene: TRBV6-2/TRBV6-3
j_gene: TRBJ1-6
CDR3aa: CASGEGADSPLHF
CDR3nt: TGTGCCAGCGGGGAGGGGGCTGATTCACCCCTCCACTTT

d_gene: TRBD1
abundance: .
v_gene: TRBV12-3/TRBV12-4
j_gene: TRBJ2-1
CDR3aa: CASTPRDRGFNEQFF
CDR3nt: TGTGCCAGCACCCCTCGGGACAGGGGATTCAATGAGCAGTTCTTC

d_gene: .
abundance: few
v_gene: TRBV7-9
j_gene: TRBJ1-4
CDR3aa: CASSSHDRINEKLFF
CDR3nt: TGTGCCAGCAGCTCCCATGACAGAATAAATGAAAAACTGTTTTTT

d_gene: TRBD1
abundance: .
v_gene: TRBV30
j_gene: TRBJ2-5
CDR3aa: CAWSYGQGGFRIAPQETQYF
CDR3nt: TGTGCCTGGAGTTACGGACAGGGGGGCTTTCGGATTGCGCCCCAAGAGACCCAGTACTTC

d_gene: .
abundance: few
v_gene: TRBV12-3/TRBV12-4
j_gene: TRBJ2-1
CDR3aa: CASSSPGSSYNEQFF
CDR3nt: TGTGCCAGCAGTTCCCCCGGTAGCTCCTACAATGAGCAGTTCTTC

d_gene: .
abundance: few
v_gene: TRBV4-1
j_gene: TRBJ2-2
CDR3aa: CASSQDDRRYTGELFF
CDR3nt: TGCGCCAGCAGCCAAGATGACAGAAGATACACCGGGGAGCTGTTTTTT

d_gene: .
abundance: few
v_gene: TRBV5-1
j_gene: TRBJ2-2
CDR3aa: CASSLLDGGTGELFF
CDR3nt: TGCGCCAGCAGCTTGCTCGATGGGGGCACCGGGGAGCTGTTTTTT